The 8 T cell receptor beta chains listed next were all sequenced from one sample in a study of CD8 T cells in Susac syndrome. RNA amounts of about 0.5 to 1 ug underwent reverse transcription with random hexamers. TCRdb passed the immunoSEQ multiplex PCR reads through MiXCR, listing each CDR3 protein once. Seen here are some 150,000 distinct CDR3 sequences, around 94% observed once, and the top ten hold about 0.26%. The sample was CD8+ T cells from PBMCs. These receptors were collected from a human donor in good health.

V gene TRBV9 combines with J gene TRBJ2-1; D call uncertain. Germline CDR1 and CDR2: SGDLS and YYNGEE. V was clipped by 2 bases and J by 7 bases, with 10 bases between them. CDR3 length equals 13 residues. CDR3 in DNA: TGTGCCAGCAGCGTCATGGATTGGAATGAGCAGTTCTTC. Protein: CASSVMDWNEQFF.

The chain is built from TRBV29-1 and TRBJ1-2; D is undetermined. CDR3 length: 12 amino acids. CDR1 is SQVTM, CDR2 ANQGSEA, per germline. The CDR3 region is CSDLGADYGYTF. CDR3 nucleotides: TGCAGTGATTTGGGCGCCGACTATGGCTACACCTTC. Looking up the rest from reference TRBV29-1 and TRBJ1-2 gives the full variable domain: SAVISQKPSRDICQRGTSLTIQCQVDSQVTMMFWYRQQPGQSLTLIATANQGSEATYESGFVIDKFPISRPNLTFSTLTVSNMSPEDSSIYLCSDLGADYGYTFGSGTRLTVV.

The J gene is TRBJ2-1, the V gene TRBV28; D ambiguous. The length of the CDR3 is 11 residues. V was shortened by 8 bases and J by 5 bases, with 7 bases between the two germline ends. Per the germline V gene, CDR1 is MDHEN and CDR2 is SYDVKM. The CDR3: CASSSNNEQFF. CDR3 nucleotide sequence: TGTGCCAGCTCCAGCAACAATGAGCAGTTCTTC. Looking up the rest from reference TRBV28 and TRBJ2-1 gives the full variable domain: DVKVTQSSRYLVKRTGEKVFLECVQDMDHENMFWYRQDPGLGLRLIYFSYDVKMKEKGDIPEGYSVSREKKERFSLILESASTNQTSMYLCASSSNNEQFFGPGTRLTVL.

This clonotype was recorded only once. This chain uses TRBV5-6 with TRBJ2-7; 7 bases are shared with TRBD1. This CDR3 region has 14 residues. Germline V lookup: CDR1 SGHDT, CDR2 YYEEEE. Trimming removed 3 bases from V and 2 bases from J; junction bases left unmatched: 5. The CDR3 protein is CASSSGQAAYEQYF. CDR3 coding DNA: TGTGCCAGCAGCTCCGGACAGGCCGCCTACGAGCAGTACTTC. Looking up the rest from reference TRBV5-6 and TRBJ2-7 gives the full variable domain: DAGVTQSPTHLIKTRGQQVTLRCSPKSGHDTVSWYQQALGQGPQFIFQYYEEEERQRGNFPDRFSGHQFPNYSSELNVNALLLGDSALYLCASSSGQAAYEQYFGPGTRLTVT.

CDR3 DNA sequence: TGTGCCTGGAGTGTACGTGGGAAATCCTACGAGCAGTACTTC. Translation gives CAWSVRGKSYEQYF. This chain uses TRBV30 with TRBJ2-7; D gene unclear. The CDR3 consists of 14 residues. In germline, CDR1 is GTSNPN, CDR2 SVGIG (reference sequence). Trimming shortened V by 0 bases and J by 1 base, and 10 bases separated the two germline ends.

The chain links TRBV27 to TRBJ2-1; 9 bases map to TRBD2. The CDR3 has 16 residues. CDR1 and CDR2 (germline): MNHEY, SMNVEV (reference sequence). Trimming cost V 0 bases and J 4 bases; bases outside gene matches: 4. For the CDR3, the DNA is TGTGCCAGCAGTTTATCCGGGACTAGCTCTTACAATGAGCAGTTCTTC. Protein product: CASSLSGTSSYNEQFF.

The gene calls are TRBV27 and TRBJ2-2; unclear D gene. The CDR3 totals 12 residues. Per germline, CDR1 MNHEY and CDR2 SMNVEV (reference sequence). The V gene lost 1 base and the J gene lost 6 bases, with 3 bases spanning the gap. CDR3 nucleotide sequence: TGTGCCAGCAGTTTATTGTCCGGGGAGCTGTTTTTT. It yields the protein CASSLLSGELFF.

This clonotype appeared once. The chain couples TRBV15 to TRBJ2-1; TRBD2 agrees at 10 bases. In germline, CDR1 is LNHNV, CDR2 YYDKDF (reference sequence). The CDR3 has 13 residues. V was clipped by 6 bases and J by 10 bases; unmatched bases: 6. The CDR3 is CATRTGTSDEQFF. As DNA, the CDR3 is TGTGCCACCAGAACCGGGACTAGCGACGAGCAGTTCTTC.